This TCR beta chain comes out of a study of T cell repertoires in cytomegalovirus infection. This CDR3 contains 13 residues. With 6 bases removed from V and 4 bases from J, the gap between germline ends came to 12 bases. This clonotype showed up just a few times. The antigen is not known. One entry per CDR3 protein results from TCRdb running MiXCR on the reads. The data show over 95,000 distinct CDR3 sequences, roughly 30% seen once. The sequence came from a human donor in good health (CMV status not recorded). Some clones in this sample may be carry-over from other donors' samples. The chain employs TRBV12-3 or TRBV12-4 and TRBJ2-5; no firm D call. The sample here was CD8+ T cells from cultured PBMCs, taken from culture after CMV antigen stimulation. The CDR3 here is CASRIGQRETQYF. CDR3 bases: TGTGCCAGCAGGATAGGGCAGAGAGAGACCCAGTACTTC.